This TCR beta chain was retrieved from a study of blood T cell repertoires in COVID-19 (dated by TCRdb to about 2020). For the study in its entirety: The collaborator samples originated in the United States, Italy and Spain and spanned the acute and convalescent phases of COVID-19. The material from the prospective study consisted of cDNA or gDNA derived from T cells, B-cell-depleted T cells, or PBMCs. Deeply sampled blood TCRbeta repertoires from subjects exposed to, actively infected with, or recovered from COVID-19 were included in the dataset. The repertoires were made available in a free public database intended to serve as a resource for research on the immune response to SARS-CoV-2. The samples were drawn from two sources: the first 160 participants of the ongoing ImmuneRACE study, and 1,254 subjects contributed by 6 global collaborators. The sample metadata nearly always contained a de-identified subject ID, COVID-19 status, age in years and sex. Where HLA class I and class II types were available, the types were taken from metadata supplied by the sample provider, not from assay-based typing.

The collaborating institutions used their own protocols to collect whole blood in K2EDTA tubes. For TCRbeta analysis, collaborators shipped samples in one of three forms: frozen whole blood, isolated PBMCs, or DNA extracted from either of those sample types. Points the paper makes about the study in general: How much clinical and demographic metadata was included differed by source and by participant, and the metadata was provided uncurated.

Trimming removed 4 bases from V and 2 bases from J; the gene matches leave 5 bases unexplained. The CDR3 numbers 14 residues from cysteine through phenylalanine. The CDR3 DNA has 42 bases and is translated from base 1. The germline V gene encodes CDR1 SGHKS and CDR2 YYEKEE (reference sequence). This clone has just one count. Its antigen is not yet known. No quality values exist for individual bases; no much larger clone is one base distant. TCRbeta CDR3 regions were amplified from genomic DNA by means of the immunoSEQ Assay, a bias-controlled multiplex PCR. On the authors' methods: Nucleated cell counts per sample were estimated from amplification of reference gene primers within the assay. To quantify the absolute abundance of each unique TCRbeta CDR3 rearrangement, sequence reads were collapsed and filtered. For each sample, productive Simpson clonality was calculated as the square root of Simpson's diversity index over productive rearrangements. Not all clones reach the TCRdb copy of this immuneACCESS table, which keeps in-frame sequences only. Checked studies attribute under half of the gap to unresolved V genes and leave the rest unexplained. V and J calls plus clone size are reproduced from that table; the DNA served to infer D and trimming. The table for this sample lists about 79,000 clones; approximately 90% of them were counted only once. Of the sample, about 14% falls within the top ten clones.

The specimen was peripheral blood. The V and J segments used are TRBV5-5 and TRBJ1-2; 7 bases in the middle match TRBD1. The TCR originated in a man between 65 and 85 years old with active or convalescent COVID-19. The nucleotide sequence is TGTGCCAGCAGCCCCGGGACAGCGAACTATGGCTACACCTTC. Its product reads: CASSPGTANYGYTF.